The 23 T cell receptor beta chains presented below share a single source sample, sequenced in a study of early T cells in non-severe SARS-CoV-2 infection. TCRdb re-called the 5' RACE reads through MiXCR, storing one row per CDR3 protein. The sample has tens of thousands of distinct CDR3 sequences, approximately 7.7% seen once. The source material was whole blood. The receptor source for this set is an adult who was a healthcare worker with PCR-confirmed SARS-CoV-2 infection or an uninfected control (not recorded which).

This clonotype came up many times. This chain joins TRBV7-3 and TRBJ2-3; a possible D gene is TRBD2 (6 bases). CDR3 length equals 14 residues. Germline CDR1 reads SGHTA; CDR2 reads FQGTGA. V was shortened by 5 bases and J by 2 bases, with 11 bases between the two germline ends. CDR3: CASSPGTFTDTQYF. Here the CDR3 DNA reads TGTGCCAGCAGCCCCGGGACTTTCACAGATACGCAGTATTTT. The whole variable domain, remainder taken from reference TRBV7-3 and TRBJ2-3, is GAGVSQTPSNKVTEKGKYVELRCDPISGHTALYWYRQSLGQGPEFLIYFQGTGAADDSGLPNDRFFAVRPEGSVSTLKIQRTERGDSAVYLCASSPGTFTDTQYFGPGTRLTVL.

Notes on this clonotype: This may arise from a read error, as a much more abundant clone is one base away. J is TRBJ1-2 and V is TRBV9, with 8 positions matching TRBD1. The CDR3 contains 15 residues. CDR1 is SGDLS and CDR2 is YYNGEE in the germline V gene. CDR3 loop: CASSATGQGNFGYTF. In DNA form, the CDR3 reads TGTGCCAGCAGCGCGACAGGACAGGGAAACTTTGGCTACACCTTC.

In this sample, this clonotype turned up a few times. This chain joins TRBV4-1 and TRBJ2-1; 8 bases match TRBD2. Unmatched junction bases numbered 12, after V lost 4 bases and J lost 7 bases. The CDR3 has 16 amino acids. Germline V lookup: CDR1 MGHRA, CDR2 YSYEKL. This chain's CDR3 is CASSPRTLAGRNEQFF. DNA for the CDR3: TGCGCCAGCAGCCCACGTACCTTAGCGGGAAGGAATGAGCAGTTCTTC.

This clonotype was detected many times. The V and J genes are TRBV5-1 and TRBJ2-1, with D possibly being TRBD2 (5 bases). The CDR3 spans 12 residues. Germline V gives CDR1 SGHRS, CDR2 YFSETQ. Trimming shortened V by 0 bases and J by 10 bases, and 8 bases separated the two germline ends. The CDR3 DNA is TGCGCCAGCAGCTTGGGGTGGGAGGAGCAGTTCTTC. This sequence encodes CASSLGWEEQFF.

As DNA, the CDR3 is TGCGCCAGCAGCTTACTGGCGGGATCCTACAATGAGCAGTTCTTC. Protein product: CASSLLAGSYNEQFF. The V call is TRBV5-1, the J call TRBJ2-1; D may be TRBD2 (6 bases). The CDR3 is made up of 15 amino acids. V gave up 2 bases and J gave up 1 base, with 10 bases separating them. Looked up from germline, CDR1 is SGHRS and CDR2 is YFSETQ. The complete variable domain, with remaining parts taken from reference TRBV5-1 and TRBJ2-1, reads KAGVTQTPRYLIKTRGQQVTLSCSPISGHRSVSWYQQTPGQGLQFLFEYFSETQRNKGNFPGRFSGRQFSNSRSEMNVSTLELGDSALYLCASSLLAGSYNEQFFGPGTRLTVL.

There are many counts of this clonotype. The chain is built from TRBV21-1 and TRBJ1-2; the table's D call, TRBD1, has no DNA check behind it. TRBV21-1 is marked as a pseudogene. The CDR3 spans 14 residues. The CDR3, as DNA: TGTGCCAGCAGCAGGCTGGACAGGGGGCATGGCTACACCTTC. Translation gives CASSRLDRGHGYTF.

The rearrangement uses TRBV2 and TRBJ2-2; the match to TRBD2 covers 10 bases. CDR1 and CDR2 from the germline V gene are SNHLY and FYNNEI. The CDR3 is 17 residues long. V trimming: 7 bases; J trimming: 4 bases; junction bases outside the gene matches: 12. The CDR3 region is CASTLRAGGPTTGELFF. The CDR3 DNA reads as TGTGCCAGCACCCTCAGAGCGGGAGGGCCGACCACCGGGGAGCTGTTTTTT.

This clonotype has just a few counts. The rearrangement links TRBV28 to TRBJ2-3; 8 bases line up with TRBD1. Looked up from germline, CDR1 is MDHEN and CDR2 is SYDVKM. This CDR3 comprises 17 residues. Trimming cost V 1 base and J 3 bases; bases outside gene matches: 9. CDR3 sequence reads: CASSLYPDRVWTDTQYF. CDR3 bases: TGTGCCAGCAGTTTATACCCGGACAGGGTATGGACAGATACGCAGTATTTT.

This clonotype appeared many times. The chain uses TRBV4-2 and TRBJ2-1, with TRBD2 identical over 11 bases. This CDR3 region has 15 residues. CDR1 LGHNA and CDR2 YNFKEQ come from the germline V gene. The junction had 7 bases not matched to a gene; V was cut back by 7 bases and J by 5 bases. In DNA form, the CDR3 reads TGTGCCAGCACAACTAGCGGGAGAGAGCACAATGAGCAGTTCTTC. Its protein product is CASTTSGREHNEQFF.

This clonotype occurred many times. The chain has TRBV12-3 or TRBV12-4 and TRBJ2-7; D remains unclear. The ends were cut back, 6 bases at V and 2 bases at J, with 11 bases in the middle. The CDR3 contains 13 residues. The CDR3 spells CASSSDTAYEQYF. The DNA for the CDR3 is TGTGCCAGCAGCTCAGACACTGCCTACGAGCAGTACTTC.

This clonotype appeared many times. This chain connects TRBV5-5 to TRBJ2-1; possible D gene TRBD1, 6 bases. V was trimmed by 2 bases and J by 2 bases, leaving 8 bases between them. The CDR3 contains 14 residues. Germline lookup yields CDR1 SGHKS and CDR2 YYEKEE (reference sequence). CDR3 sequence: CASSFRTAYNEQFF. DNA of the CDR3: TGTGCCAGCAGCTTCAGGACAGCCTACAATGAGCAGTTCTTC.

This clonotype was detected only a few times. The chain uses TRBV19 and TRBJ2-7, with 7 bases that match TRBD1. The CDR3 contains 14 residues. With 4 bases clipped from V and 4 bases from J, the junction kept 7 bases outside the gene matches. CDR1 is LNHDA, CDR2 SQIVND, per germline (reference sequence). CDR3 residues: CASSTPGQTYEQYF. The CDR3 DNA follows: TGTGCCAGTAGTACTCCGGGACAGACTTACGAGCAGTACTTC. Together with reference TRBV19 and TRBJ2-7, the CDR3 gives the full variable domain: DGGITQSPKYLFRKEGQNVTLSCEQNLNHDAMYWYRQDPGQGLRLIYYSQIVNDFQKGDIAEGYSVSREKKESFPLTVTSAQKNPTAFYLCASSTPGQTYEQYFGPGTRLTVT.

This clonotype was counted a few times. The chain has TRBV10-1 and TRBJ2-1; D unresolved. The V gene lost 2 bases and the J gene lost 0 bases, with 5 bases spanning the gap. The CDR3 is 14 amino acids. Germline loops: CDR1 WNHNN, CDR2 SYGVQD (reference sequence). In nucleotides, the CDR3 is TGCGCCAGCAGTGAGGCACTCTCCTACAATGAGCAGTTCTTC. Residues: CASSEALSYNEQFF.

This clonotype was picked up many times. The chain couples TRBV11-2 to TRBJ1-6; D gene uncertain. This CDR3 comprises 16 residues. The ends were cut back, 4 bases at V and 3 bases at J, with 13 bases in the middle. Germline values: CDR1 SGHAT, CDR2 FQNNGV. The CDR3 protein is CASSSRQGFYNSPLHF. The CDR3 nucleotides are TGTGCCAGCAGCTCCCGCCAAGGATTCTATAATTCACCCCTCCACTTT.

The CDR3 region is CASSPAGQGYEQYF. The CDR3 DNA reads TGTGCCAGCTCACCAGCGGGACAGGGTTACGAGCAGTACTTC. The V gene is TRBV18, the J gene TRBJ2-7; TRBD1 matches at 9 bases. This CDR3 region has 14 residues. CDR1 is KGHSH, CDR2 LQKENI, per germline. The junction had 3 bases not matched to a gene; V was cut back by 2 bases and J by 4 bases.

This rearrangement joins TRBV20-1 to TRBJ1-6; D unclear. The CDR3 extends over 16 amino acids. The ends were cut back, 0 bases at V and 0 bases at J, with 9 bases in the middle. Germline assignment: CDR1 DFQATT and CDR2 SNEGSKA (reference sequence). This CDR3 reads CSARDRTSSYNSPLHF. For the CDR3, the DNA is TGCAGTGCTAGAGATCGGACTAGCTCCTATAATTCACCCCTCCACTTT.

This clonotype was recorded at least ten times. V and J are TRBV7-9 and TRBJ1-6; maybe TRBD1 (5 bases). V shed 5 bases and J shed 0 bases, with 14 bases lying between them. CDR1 and CDR2 from the germline V gene are SEHNR and FQNEAQ (reference sequence). The CDR3 has 17 residues. CDR3 coding DNA: TGTGCCAGCAGCCCCCCGGGGACCAGCTCCTATAATTCACCCCTCCACTTT. It yields the protein CASSPPGTSSYNSPLHF.

The table lists this clonotype with a few counts. The chain has TRBV3-1 and TRBJ2-2; TRBD1 might be the D (6 bases). Between the trimmed V and J ends, which lost 4 bases and 9 bases, there was a span of 18 bases. CDR3 length: 15 residues. Germline-derived CDR1 and CDR2 are LGHDT and YNNKEL (reference sequence). In DNA, the CDR3 is TGTGCCAGCAGCCTCTCCGGGACACGTCACCGGGAGCTGTTTTTT. Amino acid sequence: CASSLSGTRHRELFF.

This clonotype was counted between two and nine times. This chain connects TRBV27 to TRBJ2-5, with 8 positions matching TRBD2. V trimming: 0 bases; J trimming: 1 base; junction bases outside the gene matches: 4. CDR3 length: 16 residues. Germline loops: CDR1 MNHEY, CDR2 SMNVEV (reference sequence). The CDR3 DNA reads TGTGCCAGCAGTTTATCAGCGGGAGCGACCCAAGAGACCCAGTACTTC. Translating it yields CASSLSAGATQETQYF.

In this sample, this clonotype turned up a few times. This chain uses TRBV3-1 with TRBJ1-1; D not resolved. Germline CDR1 reads LGHDT; CDR2 reads YNNKEL (reference sequence). With 2 bases removed from V and 3 bases from J, the gap between germline ends came to 13 bases. CDR3 length: 15 amino acids. CDR3: CASSQPRLFHTEAFF. The DNA for the CDR3 is TGTGCCAGCAGCCAACCTCGCCTATTTCACACTGAAGCTTTCTTT. The complete variable domain, with remaining parts taken from reference TRBV3-1 and TRBJ1-1, reads DTAVSQTPKYLVTQMGNDKSIKCEQNLGHDTMYWYKQDSKKFLKIMFSYNNKELIINETVPNRFSPKSPDKAHLNLHINSLELGDSAVYFCASSQPRLFHTEAFFGQGTRLTVV.

In its sample, this clonotype was seen many times. The chain links TRBV20-1 to TRBJ1-4; D not certain. Trimming stripped 4 bases from V and 2 bases from J, with 11 bases between. There are 14 residues in the CDR3. Germline loops: CDR1 DFQATT, CDR2 SNEGSKA (reference sequence). Here the CDR3 DNA reads TGCAGTGCTATCCCCGGAGGGACTAATGAAAAACTGTTTTTT. Protein sequence: CSAIPGGTNEKLFF.

This chain joins TRBV7-8 and TRBJ2-3; possibly TRBD1 for D (5 bases). V dropped 1 base and J dropped 6 bases, with 5 bases sitting between them. Germline-derived CDR1 and CDR2 are SGHVS and FQNEAQ. The CDR3 loop spans 12 amino acids. Here the CDR3 DNA reads TGTGCCAGCAGCTTAGACAGGGATACGCAGTATTTT. As protein: CASSLDRDTQYF.

Many counts were recorded for this clonotype. This chain links TRBV5-1 with TRBJ2-3, with TRBD2 matching 11 bases. The junction had 7 bases not matched to a gene; V was cut back by 1 base and J by 0 bases. Germline V gives CDR1 SGHRS, CDR2 YFSETQ. The CDR3 consists of 18 residues. CDR3 region: CASSLWLAGGASTDTQYF. Written as DNA, the CDR3 is TGCGCCAGCAGCTTGTGGCTAGCGGGGGGCGCGAGCACAGATACGCAGTATTTT.